These 32 T cell receptor beta chains share one sample of origin, sequenced in a study of post-analysis software for immune sequencing data. Findings and caveats of the study: Included in a set of roughly five TRBV segments more frequent in patients than controls were TRBV5-6, TRBV5-1 and TRBV20-1.

These TCRs' antigens remain unknown. TCR beta libraries were prepared from cDNA with unique molecular identifiers. TCRdb processed the PCR reads anew with MiXCR; each CDR3 protein has one entry. In the table there are fewer than 850,000 distinct CDR3 sequences, 25% to 30% of which are singletons. Sample: blood. The receptor set was obtained from a girl between 5 and 17 years old with multiple sclerosis.

In this sample, this clonotype turned up a few times. This chain connects TRBV7-9 to TRBJ2-7; D is unclear. Germline CDR1 is SEHNR and CDR2 is FQNEAQ (reference sequence). Trimming removed 5 bases at V and 4 bases at J, with 21 bases between. The CDR3 has 16 amino acids. The CDR3, as DNA: TGTGCCAGCAGCGCAAGAGTAGATCCCGCAGGTTACGAGCAGTACTTC. Its protein is CASSARVDPAGYEQYF.

This clonotype was observed a handful of times. V and J are TRBV6-6 and TRBJ1-2, with D possibly matching TRBD1 (6 bases). The V and J ends lost 6 bases and 1 base respectively, with 12 bases between them. This CDR3 is built from 14 residues. The germline CDR1 and CDR2 sequences are MNHNY and SVGAGI (reference sequence). CDR3 region: CASRNREGNYGYTF. Written as DNA, the CDR3 is TGTGCCAGCAGAAACAGGGAGGGTAACTATGGCTACACCTTC.

The rearrangement joins TRBV12-3 or TRBV12-4 to TRBJ2-3; TRBD2 matches at 9 bases. This CDR3 has 16 residues. V shed 5 bases and J 4 bases; nucleotides not matched to a gene: 10. This chain's CDR3 is CASSPWTSVGADTQYF. The DNA of the CDR3 is TGTGCCAGCAGTCCGTGGACTAGCGTGGGGGCAGATACGCAGTATTTT.

This clonotype came up a few times. This chain connects TRBV6-5 to TRBJ1-2, with D tentatively TRBD1 (6 bases). The CDR3 is 15 amino acids. V shed 8 bases and J shed 4 bases, with 20 bases lying between them. CDR1 is MNHEY, CDR2 SVGAGI, per germline. CDR3: CASGLQGRGGYGYTF. The CDR3 DNA reads TGTGCCAGCGGATTGCAAGGCAGGGGCGGCTATGGCTACACCTTC.

The CDR3 protein is CSARRTGRTNEKLFF. The CDR3 DNA sequence: TGCAGTGCTAGGCGAACAGGGAGGACTAATGAAAAACTGTTTTTT. The chain employs TRBV20-1 and TRBJ1-4, with D maybe TRBD1 (6 bases). The CDR3 sequence is 15 residues long. Germline V lookup: CDR1 DFQATT, CDR2 SNEGSKA (reference sequence). V lost 3 bases and J 2 bases, leaving 13 bases between the germline ends.

The V call is TRBV28, the J call TRBJ2-7; 7 nucleotides match TRBD1. The CDR3 runs to 15 residues. J gave up 3 bases and V 6 bases, and 11 bases lay outside the gene matches. Germline V gives CDR1 MDHEN, CDR2 SYDVKM. The CDR3 here is CASRESGTENYEQYF. CDR3 in DNA: TGTGCCAGCAGGGAATCCGGGACAGAGAACTACGAGCAGTACTTC.

This clonotype showed up just once. The V gene is TRBV20-1, the J gene TRBJ2-5; 14 nucleotides match TRBD2. The CDR3 is 16 amino acids. Germline CDR1 reads DFQATT; CDR2 reads SNEGSKA (reference sequence). V was pared by 6 bases and J by 2 bases, with 8 bases of the junction left unmatched. This CDR3 reads CSAGATSGGAQETQYF. In nucleotides, the CDR3 is TGCAGTGCCGGAGCGACTAGCGGGGGGGCACAAGAGACCCAGTACTTC.

The rearrangement joins TRBV28 to TRBJ2-4, with TRBD2 matching 10 bases. The J call may be faulty, since TRBJ2-7 better matches the DNA end. This CDR3 is 16 amino acids long. The germline V gene encodes CDR1 MDHEN and CDR2 SYDVKM. CDR3 sequence (DNA): TGTGCCAGCAGTTTACCAAGGGCTAGCGGGAGCTACGAGCAGTACTTC. This encodes CASSLPRASGSYEQYF.

The rearrangement joins TRBV6-2 or TRBV6-3 to TRBJ2-1; D remains unclear. V dropped 4 bases and J dropped 4 bases, with 11 bases sitting between them. Per the germline V gene, CDR1 is MNHEY and CDR2 is SVGEGT. This CDR3 contains 14 residues. The CDR3 coding sequence is TGTGCCAGCAGTTCACGCTTAGGGTACAATGAGCAGTTCTTC. It codes for CASSSRLGYNEQFF.

The chain has TRBV4-3 and TRBJ2-1, with D tentatively TRBD1 or TRBD2 (5 bases each). The CDR3 length is 16 residues. Per the germline V gene, CDR1 is LGHNA and CDR2 is YSLEER. Trimming took 2 bases from V and 8 from J, leaving 19 bases between them. CDR3 in amino acids: CASSQRFRVLGDEQFF. The CDR3 DNA reads TGCGCCAGCAGCCAACGATTCAGGGTTTTGGGGGATGAGCAGTTCTTC.

This clonotype was picked up many times. This rearrangement joins TRBV7-2 to TRBJ2-3; no clear D. The CDR3 loop spans 14 amino acids. Trimming pared 1 base from V and 4 bases from J, leaving 9 bases between. Germline CDR1 reads SGHTA; CDR2 reads FQGNSA. DNA of the CDR3: TGTGCCAGCAGCTTAGTAAGTCGCTCAGATACGCAGTATTTT. Residues: CASSLVSRSDTQYF.

CDR3 protein: CAINPGLAGVGEQFF. For the CDR3, the DNA is TGTGCCATCAACCCGGGACTAGCGGGAGTTGGGGAGCAGTTCTTC. This rearrangement joins TRBV10-3 to TRBJ2-1; 14 nucleotides align to TRBD2. CDR3 length: 15 amino acids. V lost 7 bases, J lost 10 bases, and 9 bases stayed unmatched. Germline lookup yields CDR1 ENHRY and CDR2 SYGVKD.

This clonotype was detected a few times. This chain uses TRBV9 with TRBJ2-5, with D maybe TRBD1 (6 bases). The CDR3 has 18 residues. V lost 4 bases and J 0 bases, leaving 22 bases between the germline ends. CDR1 and CDR2 from the germline V gene are SGDLS and YYNGEE. CDR3 sequence reads: CASSPRTEPRMYQETQYF. In nucleotides, the CDR3 is TGTGCCAGCAGCCCGCGGACAGAACCTAGAATGTACCAAGAGACCCAGTACTTC. The whole variable domain, remainder taken from reference TRBV9 and TRBJ2-5, is DSGVTQTPKHLITATGQRVTLRCSPRSGDLSVYWYQQSLDQGLQFLIQYYNGEERAKGNILERFSAQQFPDLHSELNLSSLELGDSALYFCASSPRTEPRMYQETQYFGPGTRLLVL.

The chain uses TRBV4-1 and TRBJ2-6; D possibly uses TRBD1 or TRBD2 (5 bases each). This CDR3 is 14 amino acids long. V was shortened by 8 bases and J by 0 bases, with 8 bases between the two germline ends. From germline, CDR1 is MGHRA and CDR2 YSYEKL. In DNA form, the CDR3 reads TGCGCCAGCCGGGGCCACTCTGGGGCCAACGTCCTGACTTTC. Amino acids: CASRGHSGANVLTF.

Notes on this clonotype: Given a much more abundant clone one base away, this may be a read error. Given the absence of the conserved phenylalanine or tryptophan at the CDR3 end, a read error is likely. The chain uses TRBV5-1 and TRBJ2-5; 7 bases map to TRBD1. The ends lost 4 bases at V and 0 bases at J; junction bases unmatched: 9. The CDR3 length is 16 residues. Looked up from germline, CDR1 is SGHRS and CDR2 is YFSETQ. The CDR3 loop reads CASSEGTANNQETQYV. CDR3 nucleotide sequence: TGCGCCAGCAGCGAAGGGACAGCGAACAACCAAGAGACCCAGTACGTC.

This clonotype was counted only a few times. The chain links TRBV9 to TRBJ2-1; D remains ambiguous. Trimming stripped 4 bases from V and 6 bases from J, with 11 bases between. Germline values: CDR1 SGDLS, CDR2 YYNGEE. CDR3 length: 13 amino acids. As DNA, the CDR3 is TGTGCCAGCAGCCTGAGGTGGGGCAATGAGCAGTTCTTC. It is translated as CASSLRWGNEQFF.

There are a few counts of this clonotype. This rearrangement joins TRBV5-1 to TRBJ2-5; D is unclear. Germline V CDR1 and CDR2: SGHRS, YFSETQ. V shed 0 bases and J shed 0 bases, with 9 bases lying between them. CDR3 length: 15 amino acids. Here the CDR3 reads CASSLEQLYQETQYF. CDR3 in DNA: TGCGCCAGCAGCTTGGAACAGCTGTACCAAGAGACCCAGTACTTC.

The rearrangement uses TRBV20-1 and TRBJ2-1; D gene ambiguous. From germline, CDR1 is DFQATT and CDR2 SNEGSKA (reference sequence). The CDR3 is 10 amino acids. V lost 7 bases, J lost 6 bases, and 7 bases lay in between. The CDR3 sequence: CSGVPNEQFF. The CDR3 DNA reads TGCAGTGGAGTTCCCAATGAGCAGTTCTTC.

The V and J genes are TRBV5-1 and TRBJ1-2; D gene uncertain. This CDR3 has 12 residues. V lost 3 bases and J 4 bases, leaving 7 bases between the germline ends. Germline-derived CDR1 and CDR2 are SGHRS and YFSETQ. CDR3 sequence reads: CASSSGGYGYTF. The CDR3 DNA reads as TGCGCCAGCAGCTCGGGTGGCTATGGCTACACCTTC. The variable domain in full, completed from reference TRBV5-1 and TRBJ1-2, reads KAGVTQTPRYLIKTRGQQVTLSCSPISGHRSVSWYQQTPGQGLQFLFEYFSETQRNKGNFPGRFSGRQFSNSRSEMNVSTLELGDSALYLCASSSGGYGYTFGSGTRLTVV.

The rearrangement uses TRBV12-3 or TRBV12-4 and TRBJ1-5, with TRBD1 matching over 8 bases. The CDR3 spans 14 residues. The ends lost 6 bases at V and 6 bases at J; junction bases unmatched: 7. The CDR3 region is CASSQQGGGQPQHF. Here the CDR3 DNA reads TGTGCCAGCAGCCAACAGGGGGGAGGTCAGCCCCAGCATTTT.

This clonotype has just a few counts. J is TRBJ2-7 and V is TRBV5-1; 7 positions match TRBD2. Germline assignment: CDR1 SGHRS and CDR2 YFSETQ. The CDR3 contains 19 residues. Trimming cost V 6 bases and J 0 bases; bases outside gene matches: 21. CDR3 in amino acids: CASTTKGREERRSSYEQYF. The CDR3 coding sequence is TGCGCCAGCACCACGAAGGGACGGGAGGAGAGAAGGAGCTCCTACGAGCAGTACTTC.

This clonotype came up a few times. The chain recombines TRBV9 with TRBJ1-2; D possibly corresponds to TRBD1 (5 bases). V gave up 6 bases and J gave up 3 bases, with 12 bases separating them. The length of the CDR3 is 13 residues. The germline V gene has CDR1 SGDLS and CDR2 YYNGEE. Written as DNA, the CDR3 is TGTGCCAGCACCCCGGGAGGGGACTATGGCTACACCTTC. It encodes CASTPGGDYGYTF.

The gene calls are TRBV5-1 and TRBJ1-4; a weak D match, TRBD1 (5 bases). Trimming removed 5 bases from V and 5 bases from J, with 13 bases in between. The CDR3 extends over 14 amino acids. Germline V gene sequence: CDR1 SGHRS, CDR2 YFSETQ. The CDR3 region is CASRIMGVNEKLFF. The CDR3 bases are TGCGCCAGCAGAATCATGGGGGTGAATGAAAAACTGTTTTTT. The complete variable domain, with remaining parts taken from reference TRBV5-1 and TRBJ1-4, reads KAGVTQTPRYLIKTRGQQVTLSCSPISGHRSVSWYQQTPGQGLQFLFEYFSETQRNKGNFPGRFSGRQFSNSRSEMNVSTLELGDSALYLCASRIMGVNEKLFFGSGTQLSVL.

This clonotype was seen a few times. J is TRBJ2-3 and V is TRBV4-3; 9 bases agree with TRBD1. Trimming took 3 bases from V and 2 from J; bases not matched to a gene: 9. The CDR3 length is 17 residues. Germline V lookup: CDR1 LGHNA, CDR2 YSLEER. For the CDR3, the DNA is TGCGCCAGCAGCCAGAACAGGGGGCTGGTTCCCACAGATACGCAGTATTTT. Its protein is CASSQNRGLVPTDTQYF.

The chain couples TRBV4-3 to TRBJ2-4; tentatively, D is TRBD1 (5 bases). The DNA matches TRBJ2-5 better at its end, which makes the J call doubtful. CDR3 length equals 15 residues. Germline assignment: CDR1 LGHNA and CDR2 YSLEER. CDR3 sequence: CASSQDGQGGETQYF. CDR3 coding DNA: TGCGCCAGCAGCCAAGATGGTCAGGGTGGGGAGACCCAGTACTTC.

The chain has TRBV28 and TRBJ2-1; 7 bases are a match to TRBD2. This CDR3 region has 17 residues. Germline V gene lookup returns CDR1 MDHEN and CDR2 SYDVKM. The trim removed 7 bases at V and 8 bases at J, leaving 20 bases unmatched. The CDR3 coding sequence is TGTGCCAGCACCCCCCGGTTGCGGGGGAGGTTAGATTATGAGCAGTTCTTC. Translation gives CASTPRLRGRLDYEQFF.

The chain employs TRBV5-1 and TRBJ2-1, with 10 bases identical to TRBD2. Germline values: CDR1 SGHRS, CDR2 YFSETQ. V was pared by 1 base and J by 8 bases, with 9 bases of the junction left unmatched. The CDR3 has 16 residues. The CDR3 sequence is CASSLICGTSAHEQFF. The CDR3 nucleotides read TGCGCCAGCAGCTTGATTTGTGGGACTAGCGCGCATGAGCAGTTCTTC.

The chain has TRBV7-2 and TRBJ2-1; D uncertain. Germline loops: CDR1 SGHTA, CDR2 FQGNSA. Trimming removed 0 bases at V and 10 bases at J, with 10 bases between. The CDR3 loop spans 13 amino acids. CDR3 residues: CASSLAFLGEQFF. The CDR3, as DNA: TGTGCCAGCAGCTTAGCGTTTTTGGGGGAGCAGTTCTTC.

V is TRBV20-1 and J is TRBJ2-3; the D gene is possibly TRBD2 (5 bases). The V end was cut by 3 bases, the J end by 3 bases, with 13 bases between. The CDR3 totals 14 residues. Germline V gene sequence: CDR1 DFQATT, CDR2 SNEGSKA (reference sequence). CDR3 DNA: TGCAGTGCTAGTCTCTCCGGGGAAACAGATACGCAGTATTTT. Residues: CSASLSGETDTQYF.

Points on this clonotype: At one end, the junction sequence differs from germline, possibly due to a read error. The V and J genes are TRBV5-1 and TRBJ1-4; D uncertain. The CDR3 has 12 amino acids. Germline V gives CDR1 SGHRS, CDR2 YFSETQ. As DNA, the CDR3 is TGTGCCAGCAGCTTACCAAATGAAAAACTGTTTTTT. This sequence encodes CASSLPNEKLFF.

This chain connects TRBV4-3 to TRBJ2-4; 9 bases line up with TRBD2. Per germline, CDR1 LGHNA and CDR2 YSLEER. The CDR3 covers 16 residues. The trim removed 6 bases at V and 13 bases at J, leaving 19 bases unmatched. CDR3 amino acids: CASSGGRREGLREQYF. The CDR3 DNA is TGCGCCAGCAGTGGGGGTCGGCGGGAGGGCCTGAGGGAGCAGTACTTC.

This clonotype showed up just a few times. The chain uses TRBV29-1 and TRBJ1-2, with TRBD1 identical over 7 bases. From germline, CDR1 is SQVTM and CDR2 ANQGSEA. The length of the CDR3 is 13 residues. V trimming: 4 bases; J trimming: 4 bases; junction bases outside the gene matches: 6. The DNA for the CDR3 is TGCAGCGTTGGGACAGGATTGAGCTATGGCTACACCTTC. It yields the protein CSVGTGLSYGYTF.